This TCR beta chain was sequenced during a study of blood T cell repertoires in COVID-19. The overall study: From T cells, B-cell-depleted T cells, or PBMCs came the material, which was cDNA or gDNA.

Generated by immunoSEQ multiplex PCR, the TCRdb table keeps only in-frame clones and is missing some. The data show under 200,000 clones, under 90% seen once. This CDR3 is built from 15 residues. Deletions cut 0 bases from V and 11 bases from J, with 20 bases between. CDR1 SGHRS and CDR2 YFSETQ come from the germline V gene. The chain is built from TRBV5-1 and TRBJ1-1, with a weak D call TRBD1 (5 bases). The TCR sequence derives from a woman in her seventies with COVID-19, enrolled during active disease. The sequenced sample consisted of peripheral blood. The DNA of the CDR3 is TGCGCCAGCAGCTTGGTAGACGGCCTCAGGGTAGGGGCTTTCTTT. Amino acid sequence: CASSLVDGLRVGAFF.